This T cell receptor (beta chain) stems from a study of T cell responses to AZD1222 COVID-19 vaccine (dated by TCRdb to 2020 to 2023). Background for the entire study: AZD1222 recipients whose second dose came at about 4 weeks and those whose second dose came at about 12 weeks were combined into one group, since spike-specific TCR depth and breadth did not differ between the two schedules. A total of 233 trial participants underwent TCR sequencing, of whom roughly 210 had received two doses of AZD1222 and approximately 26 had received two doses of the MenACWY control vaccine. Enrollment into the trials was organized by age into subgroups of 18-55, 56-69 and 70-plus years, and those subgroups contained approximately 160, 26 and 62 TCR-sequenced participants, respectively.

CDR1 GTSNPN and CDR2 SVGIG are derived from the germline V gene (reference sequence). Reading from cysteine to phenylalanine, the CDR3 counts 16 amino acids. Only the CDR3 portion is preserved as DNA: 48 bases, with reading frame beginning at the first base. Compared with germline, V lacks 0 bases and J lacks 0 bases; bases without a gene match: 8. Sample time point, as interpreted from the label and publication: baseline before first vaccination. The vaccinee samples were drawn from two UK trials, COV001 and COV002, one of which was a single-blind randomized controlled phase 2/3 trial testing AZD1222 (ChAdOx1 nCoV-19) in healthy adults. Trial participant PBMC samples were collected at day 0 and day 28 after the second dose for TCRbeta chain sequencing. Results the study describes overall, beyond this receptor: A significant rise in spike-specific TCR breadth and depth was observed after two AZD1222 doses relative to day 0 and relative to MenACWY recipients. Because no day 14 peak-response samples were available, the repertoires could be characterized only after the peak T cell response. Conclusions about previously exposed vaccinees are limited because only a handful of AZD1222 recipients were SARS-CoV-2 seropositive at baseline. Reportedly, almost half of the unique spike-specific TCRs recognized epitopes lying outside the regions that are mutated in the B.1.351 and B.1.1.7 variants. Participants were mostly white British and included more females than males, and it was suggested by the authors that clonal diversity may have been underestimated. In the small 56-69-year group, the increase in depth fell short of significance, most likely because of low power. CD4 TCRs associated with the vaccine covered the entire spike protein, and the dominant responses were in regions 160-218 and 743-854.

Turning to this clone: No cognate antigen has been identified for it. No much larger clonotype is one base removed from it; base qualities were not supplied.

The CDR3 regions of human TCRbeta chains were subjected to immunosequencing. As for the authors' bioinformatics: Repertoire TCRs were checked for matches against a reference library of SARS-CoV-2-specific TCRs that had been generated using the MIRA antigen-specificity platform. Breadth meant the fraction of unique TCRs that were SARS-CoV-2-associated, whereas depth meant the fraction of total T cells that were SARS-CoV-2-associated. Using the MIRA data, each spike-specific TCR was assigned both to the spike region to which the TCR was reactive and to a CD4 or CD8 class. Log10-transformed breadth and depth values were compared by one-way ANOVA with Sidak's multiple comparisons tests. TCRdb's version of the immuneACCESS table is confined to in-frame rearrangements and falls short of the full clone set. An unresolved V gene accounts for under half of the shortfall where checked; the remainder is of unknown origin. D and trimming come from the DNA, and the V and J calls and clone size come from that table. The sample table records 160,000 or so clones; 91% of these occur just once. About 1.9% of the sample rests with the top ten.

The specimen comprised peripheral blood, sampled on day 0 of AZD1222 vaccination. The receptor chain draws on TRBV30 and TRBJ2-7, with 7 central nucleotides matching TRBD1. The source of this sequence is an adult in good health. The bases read TGTGCCTGGAGTGTATCTATAGGGGGCAGCTCCTACGAGCAGTACTTC. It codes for CAWSVSIGGSSYEQYF. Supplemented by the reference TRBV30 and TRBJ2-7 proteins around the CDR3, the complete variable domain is SQTIHQWPATLVQPVGSPLSLECTVEGTSNPNLYWYRQAAGRGLQLLFYSVGIGQISSEVPQNLSASRPQDRQFILSSKKLLLSDSGFYLCAWSVSIGGSSYEQYFGPGTRLTVT.